The T cell receptor (beta chain) under discussion was sequenced for a study of PD-1 blockade in classical Hodgkin lymphoma. Study results and caveats: Nothing has yet pinned down what causes the repertoire differences, possibly disease activity or prior therapy. Healthy donors reportedly exceeded newly diagnosed patients in baseline TCR diversity.

Note on this clone: What it recognizes is unknown.

This CDR3 has 15 amino acids. The germline V gene has CDR1 SGHNT and CDR2 YYREEE (reference sequence). The ends lost 4 bases at V and 5 bases at J; junction bases unmatched: 9. The data were produced by immunoSEQ multiplex PCR, yet TCRdb's version contains in-frame clones alone and is incomplete. The table shows 20,000 to 30,000 clones, with about 90% occurring only once. Time point meaning: newly diagnosed, previously untreated cHL patient sample. Out of thawed PBMCs, magnetic negative selection purified CD4+ T cells. Comparison PBMCs came from previously untreated, newly diagnosed classical Hodgkin lymphoma patients.

The chain employs TRBV5-4 and TRBJ2-7, with 10 nucleotides matching TRBD1. The receptor was derived from a human donor with classical Hodgkin lymphoma. Source material: CD4+ T cells from blood. As DNA, the CDR3 is TGTGCCAGCAGCCGGAACCGGGACAGGGGTGACGAGCAGTACTTC. It is translated as CASSRNRDRGDEQYF.